Below, one T cell receptor (beta chain) is given with its context. Mismatch with germline at one junction end may stem from a read error. These data belong to a study of shared clonotypes between healthy human individuals. Assay used: immunoSEQ multiplex PCR; TCRdb lists only in-frame clones, some missing. The sample includes more than 550,000 clones, 72% of them seen just once. Germline V gene data show CDR1 as DFQATT and CDR2 as SNEGSKA (reference sequence). The CDR3 length is 11 residues. This receptor was obtained from a woman younger than 45 in good health. The chain couples TRBV20-1 to TRBJ2-3; tentatively, D is TRBD1 or TRBD2 (5 bases each). The source material was memory CD4+ T cells sorted from blood. As for subset: CD45RA-negative fraction. DNA for the CDR3: TGCAGTGCTTTAGGGGAGATAGGCTTCTTTTTT. This codes for CSALGEIGFFF.